This T cell receptor (beta chain) was sequenced for a study of CD8+CD57+ T cells in acquired aplastic anemia. Only patients with CD8+CD57+ cell expansion on flow cytometry were chosen for sequencing. None of the patients had been given any therapy when their blood was sampled. Genomic DNA templated the TCR beta VDJ and CDR3 profiling. Each CDR3 protein gets one entry after TCRdb re-called the reads with MiXCR. Found here are 150,000 to 200,000 distinct CDR3 sequences, nearly 65% of them singletons; the top ten hold roughly 43%. CDR1 is SGHRS, CDR2 YFSETQ, per germline. The CDR3 is 14 amino acids. With 4 bases removed from V and 3 bases from J, the gap between germline ends came to 14 bases.

This chain uses TRBV5-1 with TRBJ2-7, with D tentatively TRBD2 (5 bases). This TCR derives from a human donor with aplastic anemia. Material for sequencing was sorted CD4+, CD8+, or CD8+CD57+ T cells (not recorded which) from PBMCs. CDR3: CASSPIQSGYEQYF. CDR3 nucleotides: TGCGCCAGCAGCCCTATTCAGAGCGGCTACGAGCAGTACTTC.